The 20 T cell receptor beta chains in this list originate from one sample, sequenced in a study of T cell repertoires in cytomegalovirus infection. TCRdb reprocessed the reads with MiXCR, giving one entry per CDR3 protein. The top ten hold roughly 10% of the sample, which has approximately 500,000 distinct CDR3 sequences, roughly 12% seen once. Material: PBMCs. Source of these receptors: a human donor in good health (CMV status not recorded). Some clones in this sample may be carry-over from other donors' samples.

This chain uses TRBV10-3 with TRBJ1-2; D is unclear. Germline V lookup: CDR1 ENHRY, CDR2 SYGVKD. The V end was cut by 4 bases, the J end by 5 bases, with 11 bases between. The CDR3 sequence is 13 residues long. Written as DNA, the CDR3 is TGTGCCATCAGTGCCGGAACGGATTATGGCTACACCTTC. This translates into CAISAGTDYGYTF.

In this sample, this clonotype turned up many times. DNA for the CDR3: TGTGCCAGCAGCTTAGCGGCCTCAGCACACTATGGCTACACCTTC. Protein: CASSLAASAHYGYTF. The chain employs TRBV7-2 and TRBJ1-2; D ambiguous. V lost 0 bases and J 3 bases, leaving 11 bases between the germline ends. This CDR3 has 15 residues. Germline V lookup: CDR1 SGHTA, CDR2 FQGNSA.

This clonotype was recorded many times. The CDR3 DNA follows: TGTGCCAGCAGCTTGGCAGGGGGACGGATGAACACTGAAGCTTTCTTT. Its protein product is CASSLAGGRMNTEAFF. The chain is built from TRBV7-9 and TRBJ1-1, with TRBD1 matching 7 bases. In germline, CDR1 is SEHNR, CDR2 FQNEAQ (reference sequence). The CDR3 contains 16 residues. Trimming cost V 3 bases and J 0 bases; bases outside gene matches: 7.

This chain uses TRBV7-9 with TRBJ2-2; D may be TRBD1 or TRBD2 (5 bases each). Trimming pared 4 bases from V and 7 bases from J, leaving 7 bases between. This CDR3 contains 12 residues. Germline CDR1 SEHNR, CDR2 FQNEAQ (reference sequence). CDR3 sequence reads: CASSWDGGELFF. DNA for the CDR3: TGTGCCAGCAGCTGGGACGGCGGGGAGCTGTTTTTT. The whole variable domain, remainder taken from reference TRBV7-9 and TRBJ2-2, is DTGVSQNPRHKITKRGQNVTFRCDPISEHNRLYWYRQTLGQGPEFLTYFQNEAQLEKSRLLSDRFSAERPKGSFSTLEIQRTEQGDSAMYLCASSWDGGELFFGEGSRLTVL.

This chain joins TRBV19 and TRBJ1-1; no clear D gene. Germline V gene sequence: CDR1 LNHDA, CDR2 SQIVND (reference sequence). V was cut by 3 bases and J by 1 base, with 12 bases left in between. This CDR3 is built from 15 residues. In nucleotides, the CDR3 is TGTGCCAGTAGTATTTCGTCGACGGCGAACACTGAAGCTTTCTTT. Its translation is CASSISSTANTEAFF.

This clonotype was detected ten times or more. The chain joins TRBV7-9 to TRBJ2-3, with a tentative D call TRBD1 (5 bases). Germline assignment: CDR1 SEHNR and CDR2 FQNEAQ (reference sequence). V was shortened by 11 bases and J by 0 bases, with 15 bases between the two germline ends. This CDR3 comprises 14 residues. The CDR3 sequence is CAGARLPSTDTQYF. The CDR3 bases are TGTGCCGGGGCGAGACTCCCTAGCACAGATACGCAGTATTTT.

Many counts were recorded for this clonotype. The chain employs TRBV5-1 and TRBJ2-2, with 10 bases fitting TRBD2. The CDR3 covers 15 residues. Germline V gives CDR1 SGHRS, CDR2 YFSETQ. Trimming at V came to 1 base and at J to 7 bases, leaving 4 bases not matched to a gene. This chain's CDR3 is CASSLLTSGNGELFF. In nucleotides, the CDR3 is TGCGCCAGCAGCTTGCTTACTAGCGGGAACGGGGAGCTGTTTTTT.

This clonotype was counted at least ten times. This rearrangement joins TRBV5-6 to TRBJ2-2; D is undetermined. This CDR3 is built from 14 residues. Germline lookup yields CDR1 SGHDT and CDR2 YYEEEE. The V gene lost 2 bases and the J gene lost 0 bases, with 5 bases spanning the gap. CDR3 residues: CASSLVPNTGELFF. Written as DNA, the CDR3 is TGTGCCAGCAGCTTAGTTCCGAACACCGGGGAGCTGTTTTTT.

This clonotype was picked up many times. Written as DNA, the CDR3 is TGCGCCAGCAGCCCAGGACGCGGGAGGAACGAGCAGTACTTC. This codes for CASSPGRGRNEQYF. The V and J genes are TRBV23-1 and TRBJ2-7; 8 nucleotides line up with TRBD2. TRBV23-1 falls under the ORF class, with uncertain function. CDR3 length equals 14 residues. The junction had 9 bases not matched to a gene; V was cut back by 6 bases and J by 5 bases.

This clonotype was found a few times. This rearrangement joins TRBV19 to TRBJ2-3, with TRBD2 matching 8 bases. Germline CDR1 is LNHDA and CDR2 is SQIVND (reference sequence). V shed 2 bases, J shed 2 bases, and the junction held 9 bases outside the gene matches. The CDR3 contains 17 residues. The CDR3 sequence: CASSIFLGGDDTDTQYF. The CDR3 nucleotides are TGTGCCAGTAGTATATTTCTCGGGGGGGATGACACAGATACGCAGTATTTT.

Many counts were recorded for this clonotype. The genes are TRBV5-4 and TRBJ2-5, with a possible D match to TRBD2 (5 bases). The V end was cut by 3 bases, the J end by 2 bases, with 11 bases between. Germline CDR1 and CDR2: SGHNT and YYREEE (reference sequence). This CDR3 is built from 14 residues. The CDR3 DNA is TGTGCCAGCAGCTCGAAAGGACTGCAAGAGACCCAGTACTTC. This translates into CASSSKGLQETQYF.

This clonotype was detected many times. The J gene is TRBJ2-5, the V gene TRBV7-3; 10 bases fit TRBD2. Trimming took 1 base from V and 5 from J; bases not matched to a gene: 10. Per the germline V gene, CDR1 is SGHTA and CDR2 is FQGTGA. The CDR3 runs 17 residues. The CDR3 nucleotides are TGTGCCAGCAGCTTAAACCCCGGGGTAGCGGGAGGTGAGACCCAGTACTTC. Amino acids: CASSLNPGVAGGETQYF.

This clonotype has at least ten counts. This sequence joins TRBV18 and TRBJ1-2; a possible D gene is TRBD1 (5 bases). V was trimmed by 2 bases and J by 6 bases, leaving 13 bases between them. The CDR3 consists of 14 residues. Germline V gene lookup returns CDR1 KGHSH and CDR2 LQKENI. The CDR3 sequence is CASSPGPGGDGYTF. In nucleotides, the CDR3 is TGTGCCAGCTCACCAGGACCGGGAGGGGATGGCTACACCTTC.

The V and J genes are TRBV24-1 and TRBJ2-1; 8 bases map to TRBD1. This CDR3 is built from 18 residues. Germline V gene lookup returns CDR1 KGHDR and CDR2 SFDVKD. V trimming: 5 bases; J trimming: 4 bases; junction bases outside the gene matches: 15. This chain's CDR3 is CATSGNRLTGERYNEQFF. Written as DNA, the CDR3 is TGTGCCACCAGTGGGAACCGCCTGACAGGGGAACGATACAATGAGCAGTTCTTC.

This clonotype has a count of ten or more. The chain uses TRBV5-1 and TRBJ1-4; a possible D gene is TRBD1 (5 bases). The CDR3 totals 12 residues. V was shortened by 7 bases and J by 8 bases, with 12 bases between the two germline ends. From germline, CDR1 is SGHRS and CDR2 YFSETQ. CDR3 protein: CASAEEGEKLFF. CDR3 DNA sequence: TGCGCCAGCGCCGAGGAGGGGGAAAAACTGTTTTTT. Drawing the rest from reference TRBV5-1 and TRBJ1-4, the complete variable domain is KAGVTQTPRYLIKTRGQQVTLSCSPISGHRSVSWYQQTPGQGLQFLFEYFSETQRNKGNFPGRFSGRQFSNSRSEMNVSTLELGDSALYLCASAEEGEKLFFGSGTQLSVL.

This clonotype appeared many times. V is TRBV6-1 and J is TRBJ2-3, with 11 bases fitting TRBD2. The junction had 12 bases not matched to a gene; V was cut back by 7 bases and J by 0 bases. The CDR3 runs 18 residues. Germline lookup yields CDR1 MNHNS and CDR2 SASEGT. CDR3: CASKYGLAGGPSTDTQYF. CDR3 in DNA: TGTGCCAGCAAATATGGGCTAGCGGGAGGCCCTAGCACAGATACGCAGTATTTT.

This clonotype was recorded many times. The chain couples TRBV7-8 to TRBJ2-1; 8 bases match TRBD2. The CDR3 length is 19 residues. Trimming at V came to 1 base and at J to 2 bases, leaving 13 bases not matched to a gene. In germline, CDR1 is SGHVS, CDR2 FQNEAQ. The DNA for the CDR3 is TGTGCCAGCAGCTTAGAGGGGCCGTTGAGCGGGAGTCCCTACAATGAGCAGTTCTTC. Translating gives CASSLEGPLSGSPYNEQFF.

In its sample, this clonotype was seen many times. The chain is built from TRBV20-1 and TRBJ1-3; 10 nucleotides line up with TRBD1. CDR1 is DFQATT and CDR2 is SNEGSKA in the germline V gene (reference sequence). The CDR3 runs 13 residues. Losses at the gene ends were 2 bases for V and 8 bases for J; bases not matched to a gene: 3. CDR3 bases: TGCAGTGCTAGACCTGGGACAGGGGACACCATATATTTT. It is translated as CSARPGTGDTIYF.

The rearrangement joins TRBV4-1 to TRBJ1-1; D unresolved. Germline CDR1 and CDR2: MGHRA and YSYEKL. Deletions cut 2 bases from V and 1 base from J, with 8 bases between. This CDR3 has 14 amino acids. The CDR3 loop reads CASSQSDGNTEAFF. CDR3 coding DNA: TGCGCCAGCAGCCAAAGTGACGGGAACACTGAAGCTTTCTTT.

The gene calls are TRBV7-9 and TRBJ1-3; D is unresolved. V dropped 5 bases and J dropped 2 bases, with 10 bases sitting between them. Germline V gene sequence: CDR1 SEHNR, CDR2 FQNEAQ (reference sequence). CDR3 length: 14 residues. The CDR3: CASSPDFAGNTIYF. The DNA for the CDR3 is TGTGCCAGCAGCCCCGACTTTGCTGGAAACACCATATATTTT.